This T cell receptor beta chain came from a study of blood T cells in healthy people across ages. Then a second PCR, running roughly 7 to 11 cycles, was carried out with a sample-barcoded 5' primer and a J-beta primer mix. All samples gave at least 2.5 million CDR3-containing paired-end reads. TCRdb ran MiXCR on the 5' RACE reads and lists one entry per CDR3 protein. The sample contains fewer than 900,000 distinct CDR3 sequences, more than 40% of which appear only once. The CDR3 spans 14 residues. Germline V gene lookup returns CDR1 MNHEY and CDR2 SVGEGT. Trimming shortened V by 5 bases and J by 5 bases, and 15 bases separated the two germline ends. The draw of peripheral blood yielded roughly 9.1 milliliters from each donor.

Material: blood. J is TRBJ1-1 and V is TRBV6-2 or TRBV6-3; D remains unclear. This receptor was taken from a woman in her fifties or sixties in good health. The CDR3 nucleotides read TGTGCCAGCAGTGCCCACGGGGTGGAGACTGAAGCTTTCTTT. It is translated as CASSAHGVETEAFF.